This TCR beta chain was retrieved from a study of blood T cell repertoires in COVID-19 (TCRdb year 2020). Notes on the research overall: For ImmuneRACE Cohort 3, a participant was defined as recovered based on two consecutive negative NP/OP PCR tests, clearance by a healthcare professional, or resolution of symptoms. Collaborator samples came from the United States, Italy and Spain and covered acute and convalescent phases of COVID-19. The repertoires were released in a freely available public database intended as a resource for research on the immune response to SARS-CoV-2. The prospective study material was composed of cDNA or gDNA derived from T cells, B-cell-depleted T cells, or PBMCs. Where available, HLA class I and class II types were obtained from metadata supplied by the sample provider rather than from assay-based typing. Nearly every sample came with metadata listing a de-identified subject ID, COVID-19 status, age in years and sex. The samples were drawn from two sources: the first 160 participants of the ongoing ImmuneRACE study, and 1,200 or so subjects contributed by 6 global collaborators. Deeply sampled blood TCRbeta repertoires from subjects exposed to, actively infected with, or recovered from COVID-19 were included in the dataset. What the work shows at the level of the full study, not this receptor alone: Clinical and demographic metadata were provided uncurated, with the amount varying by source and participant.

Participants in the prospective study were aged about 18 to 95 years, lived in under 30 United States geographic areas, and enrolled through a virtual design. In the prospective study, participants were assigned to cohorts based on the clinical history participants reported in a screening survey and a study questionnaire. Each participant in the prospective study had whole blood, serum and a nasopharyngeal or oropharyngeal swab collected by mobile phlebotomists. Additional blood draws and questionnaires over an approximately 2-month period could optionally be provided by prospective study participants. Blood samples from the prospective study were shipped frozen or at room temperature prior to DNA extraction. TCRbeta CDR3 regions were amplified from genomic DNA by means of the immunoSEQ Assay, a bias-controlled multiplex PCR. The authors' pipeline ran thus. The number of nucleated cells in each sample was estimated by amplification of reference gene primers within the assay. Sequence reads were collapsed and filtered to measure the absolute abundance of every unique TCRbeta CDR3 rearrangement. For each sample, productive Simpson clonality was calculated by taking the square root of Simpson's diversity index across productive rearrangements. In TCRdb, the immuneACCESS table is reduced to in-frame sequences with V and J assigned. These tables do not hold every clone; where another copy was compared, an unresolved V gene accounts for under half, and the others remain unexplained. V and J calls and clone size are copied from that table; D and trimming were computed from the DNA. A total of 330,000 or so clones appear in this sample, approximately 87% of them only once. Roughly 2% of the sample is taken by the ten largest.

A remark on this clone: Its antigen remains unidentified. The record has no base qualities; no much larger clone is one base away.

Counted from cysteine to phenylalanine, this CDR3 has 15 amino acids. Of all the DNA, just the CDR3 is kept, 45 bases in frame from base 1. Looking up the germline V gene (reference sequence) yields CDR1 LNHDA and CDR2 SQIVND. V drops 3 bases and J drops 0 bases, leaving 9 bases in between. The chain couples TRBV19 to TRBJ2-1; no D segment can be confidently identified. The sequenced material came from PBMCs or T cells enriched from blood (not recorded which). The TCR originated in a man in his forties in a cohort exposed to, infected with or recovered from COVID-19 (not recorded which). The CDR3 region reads CASSMAPSSYNEQFF. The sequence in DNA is TGTGCCAGTAGTATGGCCCCTAGCTCCTACAATGAGCAGTTCTTC.